The 18 T cell receptor beta chains below were found in one sample sequenced in a study of cytomegalovirus exposure and HLA in healthy donors. 13 Jbeta primers and 60 Vbeta primers were used for the PCR. Data came from immunoSEQ multiplex PCR; TCRdb stores just in-frame clones and leaves some out. The repertoire has about 100,000 clones, 65% to 85% of them found once; the top ten carry approximately 2%. Material: PBMCs. The origin of the receptors is a woman between 35 and 50 years old in good health and CMV-seronegative.

This clone was picked up one time. The V and J genes are TRBV14 and TRBJ1-2, with unresolved D. The CDR3 totals 13 residues. The germline V gene encodes CDR1 SGHDN and CDR2 FVKESK. V lost 0 bases and J 1 base, leaving 3 bases between the germline ends. This chain's CDR3 is CASSQDHNYGYTF. The CDR3, as DNA: TGTGCCAGCAGCCAAGACCATAACTATGGCTACACCTTC.

The rearrangement links TRBV4-1 to TRBJ2-5, with TRBD2 matching over 11 bases. Trimming took 4 bases from V and 4 from J; bases not matched to a gene: 8. The V gene's germline CDR1 is MGHRA and CDR2 YSYEKL. The CDR3 runs 16 residues. The CDR3 DNA is TGCGCCAGCAGCCCGAGCCGACTAGCGGGGCTAGAGACCCAGTACTTC. Its protein product is CASSPSRLAGLETQYF.

The chain couples TRBV19 to TRBJ2-1, with D possibly TRBD2 on 6 matching bases. This CDR3 spans 15 amino acids. Looked up from germline, CDR1 is LNHDA and CDR2 is SQIVND (reference sequence). V lost 0 bases to trimming and J lost 8 bases, with 14 bases between them. CDR3 region: CASSIEEGRRHEQFF. The CDR3 nucleotides read TGTGCCAGTAGTATAGAGGAGGGCCGAAGGCATGAGCAGTTCTTC.

This clone was counted a few times. V is TRBV5-1 and J is TRBJ1-3; 8 bases are a match to TRBD1. Germline lookup yields CDR1 SGHRS and CDR2 YFSETQ. The CDR3 consists of 15 residues. J was trimmed by 0 bases and V by 5 bases; bases with no gene match: 4. The DNA of the CDR3 is TGCGCCAGCAGTCCTACAGGGGGCTCTGGAAACACCATATATTTT. Amino acids: CASSPTGGSGNTIYF.

In the case of this clone: At one boundary the junction diverges from the germline segment, which might be a read error. The chain couples TRBV19 to TRBJ2-2; D is possibly TRBD1 (6 bases). This CDR3 region has 16 residues. Germline loops: CDR1 LNHDA, CDR2 SQIVND (reference sequence). CDR3 coding DNA: TGTGCCAGTATGAGGGGGTTGTTTGACAACATCGGGGAGCTGTTTTTT. It encodes CASMRGLFDNIGELFF.

J is TRBJ1-1 and V is TRBV13; D not certain. Trimming took off 4 bases at V and 7 bases at J, with 7 bases between the two ends. CDR3 length equals 11 residues. Per germline, CDR1 PRHDT and CDR2 FYEKMQ (reference sequence). The CDR3, as DNA: TGTGCCAGCAGCTACAGAGATGAAGCTTTCTTT. This sequence encodes CASSYRDEAFF.

The sample holds one count of this clone. V and J are TRBV6-5 and TRBJ1-2; D gene unclear. The CDR3 loop spans 13 amino acids. The V end lost 6 bases, the J end lost 3 bases, and 11 bases lay between the germline ends. Looked up from germline, CDR1 is MNHEY and CDR2 is SVGAGI. CDR3 in DNA: TGTGCCAGCAGCCCAGAAGTCTACTATGGCTACACCTTC. Translating it yields CASSPEVYYGYTF.

This clone is a singleton in its sample. J is TRBJ2-3 and V is TRBV7-6; D unclear. The V gene's germline CDR1 is SGHVS and CDR2 FNYEAQ. CDR3 size: 14 residues. V was pared by 1 base and J by 0 bases, with 5 bases between. This CDR3 reads CASSLGLSTDTQYF. The CDR3 nucleotides read TGTGCCAGCAGCTTAGGTCTCAGCACAGATACGCAGTATTTT.

This clone was counted a single time. The genes are TRBV10-3 and TRBJ2-7; 10 positions match TRBD1. The V and J ends lost 2 bases and 2 bases, in that order; junction bases with no gene match: 3. The CDR3 is made up of 15 amino acids. Germline V gene sequence: CDR1 ENHRY, CDR2 SYGVKD. CDR3 coding DNA: TGTGCCATCAGTGAGCCTGGACAGGGGGCCTACGAGCAGTACTTC. This encodes CAISEPGQGAYEQYF.

This chain links TRBV15 with TRBJ1-5; no clear D. This CDR3 comprises 20 residues. V dropped 1 base and J dropped 0 bases, with 22 bases sitting between them. The germline CDR1 and CDR2 sequences are LNHNV and YYDKDF (reference sequence). CDR3 sequence reads: CATSRAPQAFLLSSNQPQHF. Written as DNA, the CDR3 is TGTGCCACCAGCAGAGCCCCTCAGGCCTTCCTTCTTTCTAGCAATCAGCCCCAGCATTTT.

The chain joins TRBV5-8 to TRBJ1-1; D is undetermined. This CDR3 region has 13 residues. Trimming took off 2 bases at V and 4 bases at J, with 9 bases between the two ends. Per the germline V gene, CDR1 is SGHTS and CDR2 is YDEGEE. CDR3 bases: TGTGCCAGCAGCTTTGGGCAGTTCACTGAAGCTTTCTTT. Translating gives CASSFGQFTEAFF.

Regarding this clone: The junction shows a germline mismatch at one end, possibly a read error. This sequence joins TRBV7-9 and TRBJ2-1; D might be TRBD2 (5 bases). The CDR3 covers 13 residues. The germline gives CDR1 SEHNR, CDR2 FQNEAQ (reference sequence). CDR3 nucleotide sequence: TGTTCCAGCAGCTTAGCGTTCCTCAATGAGCAGTTCTTC. Translating gives CSSSLAFLNEQFF.

The chain is built from TRBV2 and TRBJ1-5, with 7 bases fitting TRBD1. The CDR3 has 14 amino acids. V lost 4 bases to trimming and J lost 2 bases; unmatched junction nucleotides: 2. Germline values: CDR1 SNHLY, CDR2 FYNNEI. In DNA form, the CDR3 reads TGTGCCAGCAGTGGTACAGGGGGCAATCAGCCCCAGCATTTT. Translation: CASSGTGGNQPQHF.

This sequence joins TRBV9 and TRBJ1-1, with D possibly TRBD1 on 5 matching bases. CDR1 SGDLS and CDR2 YYNGEE come from the germline V gene. This CDR3 has 15 amino acids. Trimming shortened V by 4 bases and J by 2 bases, and 15 bases separated the two germline ends. CDR3 coding DNA: TGTGCCAGCAGCTTGTCGGGACTGCGTAACACTGAAGCTTTCTTT. Amino acid sequence: CASSLSGLRNTEAFF.

This sequence joins TRBV28 and TRBJ2-1; 11 bases align to TRBD2. Trimming removed 5 bases from V and 10 bases from J; junction bases left unmatched: 7. The CDR3 has 14 amino acids. Germline lookup yields CDR1 MDHEN and CDR2 SYDVKM. The CDR3 nucleotides are TGTGCCAGCAGTCATAGCGGGAGGGCCGAAGAGCAGTTCTTC. This codes for CASSHSGRAEEQFF.

The rearrangement joins TRBV5-4 to TRBJ2-1; D gene ambiguous. Deletions cut 4 bases from V and 5 bases from J, with 7 bases between. Germline CDR1 SGHNT, CDR2 YYREEE (reference sequence). The CDR3 covers 12 residues. CDR3 sequence reads: CASSIRDNEQFF. CDR3 coding DNA: TGTGCCAGCAGCATCCGGGACAATGAGCAGTTCTTC. Drawing the rest from reference TRBV5-4 and TRBJ2-1, the complete variable domain is ETGVTQSPTHLIKTRGQQVTLRCSSQSGHNTVSWYQQALGQGPQFIFQYYREEENGRGNFPPRFSGLQFPNYSSELNVNALELDDSALYLCASSIRDNEQFFGPGTRLTVL.

The chain has TRBV9 and TRBJ1-6; 7 nucleotides match TRBD1. The CDR3 runs 14 residues. Germline loops: CDR1 SGDLS, CDR2 YYNGEE. J lost 7 bases, V lost 3 bases, and 4 bases had no gene match. CDR3 DNA sequence: TGTGCCAGCAGCGCGGGACAGCCGAATTCACCCCTCCACTTT. Protein: CASSAGQPNSPLHF.

The V gene is TRBV9, the J gene TRBJ2-1; TRBD2 is a possible D gene (5 bases). V was clipped by 4 bases and J by 9 bases, with 17 bases between them. The CDR3 totals 14 residues. Germline V gene lookup returns CDR1 SGDLS and CDR2 YYNGEE. Written as DNA, the CDR3 is TGTGCCAGCAGCCCGTCTTTTGGTCTAGCTGAGCAGTTCTTC. This gives the protein CASSPSFGLAEQFF.